In its sample, the clone carrying this TCR beta chain was seen many times. The CDR3 has 16 residues. The junction had 10 bases not matched to a gene; V was cut back by 4 bases and J by 5 bases. The germline gives CDR1 SEHNR, CDR2 FQNEAQ (reference sequence). The data derive from a study of CD8+CD57+ T cells in acquired aplastic anemia. The use of genomic DNA as template underpinned the TCR beta VDJ and CDR3 profiling. MiXCR, run by TCRdb on the reads, gives a single entry per CDR3 protein. The table includes about 160,000 distinct CDR3 sequences, around 52% detected once. Patients chosen for sequencing had shown CD8+CD57+ cell expansion by flow cytometry.

V usage is TRBV7-9 and J usage is TRBJ1-2, with 10 bases aligning to TRBD1. The source material was sorted CD4+, CD8+, or CD8+CD57+ T cells (not recorded which) from PBMCs. The TCR originated in a human donor with aplastic anemia. CDR3 sequence: CASSYSGQGEYYGYTF. For the CDR3, the DNA is TGTGCCAGCAGCTACAGTGGACAGGGGGAATATTATGGCTACACCTTC.